This T cell receptor (beta chain) was profiled in a study of blood T cell repertoires in COVID-19. Study information: The study drew acute and convalescent COVID-19 samples from the United States, Italy and Spain. PBMCs, B-cell-depleted T cells, or T cells were the source of the cDNA or gDNA that made up the material.

In the original analysis: It was from reference gene primer amplification that nucleated cell counts were estimated. This table comes from immunoSEQ multiplex PCR, and its TCRdb copy is limited to in-frame clones, with some not included. Clone size and V and J calls were adopted from that table, with D and trimming inferred from the DNA. There are about 440,000 clones in the sample; around 88% occur only once, and about 4.3% lies in the top ten. CDR3 length equals 13 residues. CDR1 is MNHEY and CDR2 is SVGAGI in the germline V gene. The V end was cut by 3 bases, the J end by 2 bases, with 8 bases between.

Specimen: peripheral blood. The rearrangement uses TRBV6-5 and TRBJ2-7, with D unclear. This sequence originates from a woman between 25 and 40 years old with acute or convalescent COVID-19. The DNA of the CDR3 is TGTGCCAGCAGTTATGGCGAGGCCTACGAGCAGTACTTC. Its protein is CASSYGEAYEQYF.